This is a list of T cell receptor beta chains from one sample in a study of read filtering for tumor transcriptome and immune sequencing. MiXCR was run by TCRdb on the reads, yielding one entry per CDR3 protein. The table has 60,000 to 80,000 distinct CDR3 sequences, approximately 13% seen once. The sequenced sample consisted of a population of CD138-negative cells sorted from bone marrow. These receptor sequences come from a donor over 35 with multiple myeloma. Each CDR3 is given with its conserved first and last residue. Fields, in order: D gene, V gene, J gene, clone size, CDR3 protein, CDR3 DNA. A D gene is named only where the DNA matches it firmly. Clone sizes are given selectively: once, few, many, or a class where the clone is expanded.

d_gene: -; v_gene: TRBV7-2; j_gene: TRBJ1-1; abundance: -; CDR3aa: CASSSSGGAGSEAFF; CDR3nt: TGTGCCAGCAGCTCGAGTGGGGGCGCGGGCTCTGAAGCTTTCTTT
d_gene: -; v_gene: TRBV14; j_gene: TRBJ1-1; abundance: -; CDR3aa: CASSQEQGRLLNTEAFF; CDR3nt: TGTGCCAGCAGCCAAGAACAGGGCCGGCTTCTGAACACTGAAGCTTTCTTT
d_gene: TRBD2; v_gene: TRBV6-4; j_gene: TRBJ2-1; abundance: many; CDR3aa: CASSSQGLAGGHEQFF; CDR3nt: TGTGCCAGCAGTTCACAGGGACTAGCGGGAGGCCATGAGCAGTTCTTC
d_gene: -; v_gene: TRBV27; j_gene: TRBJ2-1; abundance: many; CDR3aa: CASGGDEQFF; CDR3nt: TGTGCCAGCGGCGGGGATGAGCAGTTCTTC
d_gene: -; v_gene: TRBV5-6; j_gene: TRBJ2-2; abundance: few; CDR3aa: CASHYTGELFF; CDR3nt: TGTGCCAGCCATTACACCGGGGAGCTGTTTTTT
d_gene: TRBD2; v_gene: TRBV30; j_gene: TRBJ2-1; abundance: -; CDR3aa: CAWRGREGRHEQFF; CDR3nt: TGTGCCTGGAGAGGACGGGAGGGCCGTCATGAGCAGTTCTTC
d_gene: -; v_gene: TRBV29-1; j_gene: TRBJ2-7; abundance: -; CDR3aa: CSVERDTSHEQYF; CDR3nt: TGCAGCGTTGAGAGGGACACGTCCCACGAGCAGTACTTC
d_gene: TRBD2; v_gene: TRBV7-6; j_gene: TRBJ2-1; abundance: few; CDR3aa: CASSLKPSGTGYNEQFF; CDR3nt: TGTGCCAGCAGCTTAAAACCTAGCGGGACCGGATACAATGAGCAGTTCTTC
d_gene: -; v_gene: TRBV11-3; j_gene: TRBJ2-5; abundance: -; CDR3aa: CASSQGGTAQETQYF; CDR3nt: TGTGCCAGCAGTCAAGGCGGGACAGCACAAGAGACCCAGTACTTC
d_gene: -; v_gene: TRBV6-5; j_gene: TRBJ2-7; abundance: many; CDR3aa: CASSYSRVAISSYEQYF; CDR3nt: TGTGCCAGCAGTTACTCGAGGGTAGCGATTAGCTCCTACGAGCAGTACTTC
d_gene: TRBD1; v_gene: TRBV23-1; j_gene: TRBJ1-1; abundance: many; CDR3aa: CASSQPLYDRDTEAFF; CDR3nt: TGCGCCAGCAGTCAGCCTCTCTACGACAGGGACACTGAAGCTTTCTTT
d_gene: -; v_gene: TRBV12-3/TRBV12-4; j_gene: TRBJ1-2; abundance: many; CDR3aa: CASSPGPFGGYTF; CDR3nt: TGTGCCAGCAGTCCCGGGCCGTTCGGGGGCTACACCTTC
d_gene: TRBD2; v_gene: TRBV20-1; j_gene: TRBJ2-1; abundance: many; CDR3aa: CSARVPGGNEQFF; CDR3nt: TGCAGTGCTAGAGTTCCGGGAGGGAATGAGCAGTTCTTC
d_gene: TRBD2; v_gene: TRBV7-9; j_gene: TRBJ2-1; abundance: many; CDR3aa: CASSSVAGGPRAEQFF; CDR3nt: TGTGCCAGCAGCTCTGTAGCGGGAGGGCCAAGAGCTGAGCAGTTCTTC
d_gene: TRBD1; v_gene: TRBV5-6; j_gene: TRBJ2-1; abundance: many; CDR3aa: CASGTGGYNEQFF; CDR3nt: TGTGCCAGTGGCACAGGGGGCTACAATGAGCAGTTCTTC
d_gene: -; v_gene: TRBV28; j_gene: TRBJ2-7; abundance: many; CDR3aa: CASSVRSEQYF; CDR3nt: TGTGCCAGCAGCGTACGGTCCGAGCAGTACTTC
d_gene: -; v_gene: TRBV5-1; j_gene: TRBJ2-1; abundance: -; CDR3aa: CASSLEQVVRAHEQFF; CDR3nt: TGCGCCAGCAGCTTGGAACAGGTCGTAAGAGCACATGAGCAGTTCTTC
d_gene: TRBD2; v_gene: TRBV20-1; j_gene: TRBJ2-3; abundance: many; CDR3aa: CSVRGGTDTQYF; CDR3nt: TGCAGTGTTCGGGGGGGCACAGATACGCAGTATTTT
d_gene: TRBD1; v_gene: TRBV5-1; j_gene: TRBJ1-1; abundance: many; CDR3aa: CASSLQGRGTEAFF; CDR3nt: TGCGCCAGCAGCTTACAGGGGCGCGGCACTGAAGCTTTCTTT
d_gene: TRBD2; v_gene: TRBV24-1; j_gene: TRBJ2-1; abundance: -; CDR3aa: CATSVSGIEQFF; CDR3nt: TGTGCCACCAGTGTTAGCGGGATCGAGCAGTTCTTC
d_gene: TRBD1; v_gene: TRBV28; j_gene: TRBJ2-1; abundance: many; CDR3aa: CASSASLTGGSYNEQFF; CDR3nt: TGTGCCAGCAGCGCTTCCTTGACAGGGGGCTCCTACAATGAGCAGTTCTTC
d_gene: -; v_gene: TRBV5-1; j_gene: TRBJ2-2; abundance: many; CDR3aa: CASYQADRSSGELFF; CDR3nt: TGCGCCAGCTACCAAGCGGACCGAAGTTCGGGGGAGCTGTTTTTT
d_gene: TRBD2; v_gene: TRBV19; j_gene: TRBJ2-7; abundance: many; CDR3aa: CASSLLAGGPHEQYF; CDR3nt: TGTGCCAGTAGCCTACTAGCGGGAGGGCCTCACGAGCAGTACTTC
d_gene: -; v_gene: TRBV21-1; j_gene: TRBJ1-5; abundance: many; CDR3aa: CASSSPGQHEHSNQPQHF; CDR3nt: TGTGCCAGCAGCTCTCCGGGACAGCACGAACATAGCAATCAGCCCCAGCATTTT
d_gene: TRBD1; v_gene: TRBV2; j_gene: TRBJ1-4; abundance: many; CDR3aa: CASSKTGDLNEKLFF; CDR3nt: TGTGCCAGCAGCAAGACAGGGGACTTGAACGAAAAACTGTTTTTT
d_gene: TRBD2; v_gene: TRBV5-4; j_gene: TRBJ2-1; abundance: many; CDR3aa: CASSSYGLAGNEQFF; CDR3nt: TGTGCCAGCAGCTCGTACGGGCTAGCGGGCAATGAGCAGTTCTTC
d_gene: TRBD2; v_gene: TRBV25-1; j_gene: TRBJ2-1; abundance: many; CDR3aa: CASSELGGNEQFF; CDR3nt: TGTGCCAGCAGTGAATTGGGGGGGAATGAGCAGTTCTTC
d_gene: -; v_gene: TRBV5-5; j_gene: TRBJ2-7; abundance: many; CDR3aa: CASSLERQDEQYF; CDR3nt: TGTGCCAGCAGCTTGGAAAGACAGGACGAGCAGTACTTC
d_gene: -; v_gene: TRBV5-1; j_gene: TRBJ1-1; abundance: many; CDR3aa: CASSSSQGLTEAFF; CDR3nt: TGCGCCAGCAGCTCCTCTCAGGGATTGACTGAAGCTTTCTTT
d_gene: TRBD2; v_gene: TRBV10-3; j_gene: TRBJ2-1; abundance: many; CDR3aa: CAIRPGTSYNEQFF; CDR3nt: TGTGCCATCAGACCCGGGACTAGCTACAATGAGCAGTTCTTC
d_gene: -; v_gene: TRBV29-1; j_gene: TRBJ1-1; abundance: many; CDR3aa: CSVLGGAFQAFF; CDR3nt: TGCAGCGTCCTAGGAGGGGCTTTCCAAGCTTTCTTT
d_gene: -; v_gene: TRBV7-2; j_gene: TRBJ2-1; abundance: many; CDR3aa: CASSLRSGSSNNEQFF; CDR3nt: TGTGCCAGCAGCTTGAGATCCGGGAGTAGCAACAATGAGCAGTTCTTC
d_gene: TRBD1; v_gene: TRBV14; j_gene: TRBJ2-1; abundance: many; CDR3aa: CASSRRDRGLADNNEQFF; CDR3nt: TGTGCCAGCAGCCGCCGGGACAGGGGGCTAGCGGATAACAATGAGCAGTTCTTC
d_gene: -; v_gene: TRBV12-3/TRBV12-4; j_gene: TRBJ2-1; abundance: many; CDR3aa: CASSLRGSLNEQFF; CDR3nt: TGTGCCAGCAGTTTAAGGGGGAGTCTGAATGAGCAGTTCTTC
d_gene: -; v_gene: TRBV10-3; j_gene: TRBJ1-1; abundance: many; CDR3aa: CAISGGWTNTEAFF; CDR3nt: TGTGCCATCAGTGGGGGTTGGACGAACACTGAAGCTTTCTTT
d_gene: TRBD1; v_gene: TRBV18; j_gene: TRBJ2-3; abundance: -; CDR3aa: CASSPPFGTGMGDTQYF; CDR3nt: TGTGCCAGCTCACCACCGTTTGGGACAGGGATGGGAGATACGCAGTATTTT
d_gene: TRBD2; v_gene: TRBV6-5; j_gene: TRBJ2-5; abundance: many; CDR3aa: CASSYTTGGETQYF; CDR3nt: TGTGCCAGCAGTTACACAACGGGAGGAGAGACCCAGTACTTC
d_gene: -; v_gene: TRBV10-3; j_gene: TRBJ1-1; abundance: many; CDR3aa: CAISDPTKLGTEAFF; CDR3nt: TGTGCCATCAGTGACCCTACGAAACTAGGCACTGAAGCTTTCTTT
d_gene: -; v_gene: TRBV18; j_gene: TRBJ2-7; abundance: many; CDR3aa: CASSQTPGPYGTGSYEQYF; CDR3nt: TGTGCCAGCTCACAAACCCCGGGCCCATATGGTACGGGTTCCTACGAGCAGTACTTC
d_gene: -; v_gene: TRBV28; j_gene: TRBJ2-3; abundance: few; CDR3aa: CASSPGTSPADTQYF; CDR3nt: TGTGCCAGCAGTCCCGGGACCTCCCCAGCAGATACGCAGTATTTT
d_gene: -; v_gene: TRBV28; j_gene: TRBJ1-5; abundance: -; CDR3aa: CASSGGGYSNQPQHF; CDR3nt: TGTGCCAGCAGTGGAGGAGGATATAGCAATCAGCCCCAGCATTTT
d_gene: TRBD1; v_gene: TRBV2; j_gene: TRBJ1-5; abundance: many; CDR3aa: CASSDTGGNQPQHF; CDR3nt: TGTGCCAGCAGTGATACAGGGGGAAATCAGCCCCAGCATTTT
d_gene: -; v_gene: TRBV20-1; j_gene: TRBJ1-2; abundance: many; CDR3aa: CIPPDFVHYGYTF; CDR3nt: TGCATCCCGCCGGACTTCGTTCACTATGGCTACACCTTC
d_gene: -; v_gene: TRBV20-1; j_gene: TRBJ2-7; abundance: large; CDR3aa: CSSGLVLDEQYF; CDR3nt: TGCAGTTCCGGGTTGGTGCTCGACGAGCAGTACTTC
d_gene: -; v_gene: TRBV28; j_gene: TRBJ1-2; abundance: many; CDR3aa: CATEVSGVYGYTF; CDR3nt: TGTGCCACCGAAGTTTCGGGGGTGTATGGCTACACCTTC
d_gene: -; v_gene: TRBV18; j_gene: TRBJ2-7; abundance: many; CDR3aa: CASSPRIAGGGSYEQYF; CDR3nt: TGTGCCAGCTCACCACGGATTGCAGGGGGAGGGTCCTACGAGCAGTACTTC